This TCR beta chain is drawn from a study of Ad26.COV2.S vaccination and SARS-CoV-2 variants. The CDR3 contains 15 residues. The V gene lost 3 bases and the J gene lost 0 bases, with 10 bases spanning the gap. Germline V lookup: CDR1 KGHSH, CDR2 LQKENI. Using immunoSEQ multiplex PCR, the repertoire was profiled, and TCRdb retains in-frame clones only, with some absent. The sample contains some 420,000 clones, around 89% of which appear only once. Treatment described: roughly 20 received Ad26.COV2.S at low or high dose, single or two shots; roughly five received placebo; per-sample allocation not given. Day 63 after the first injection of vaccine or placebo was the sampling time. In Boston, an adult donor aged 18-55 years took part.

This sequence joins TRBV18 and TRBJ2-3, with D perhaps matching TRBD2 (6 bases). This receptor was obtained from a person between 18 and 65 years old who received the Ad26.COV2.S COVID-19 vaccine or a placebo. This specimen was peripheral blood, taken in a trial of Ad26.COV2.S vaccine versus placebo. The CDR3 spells CASSPPAGSTDTQYF. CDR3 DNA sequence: TGTGCCAGCTCACCCCCTGCGGGGAGCACAGATACGCAGTATTTT. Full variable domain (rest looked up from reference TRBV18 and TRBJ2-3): NAGVMQNPRHLVRRRGQEARLRCSPMKGHSHVYWYRQLPEEGLKFMVYLQKENIIDESGMPKERFSAEFPKEGPSILRIQQVVRGDSAAYFCASSPPAGSTDTQYFGPGTRLTVL.